This T cell receptor beta chain was recovered during a study of T cells in tuberculosis. Produced via immunoSEQ multiplex PCR; TCRdb's table is partial and in-frame only. The sample has roughly 41,000 clones, approximately 94% seen once. V was pared by 1 base and J by 6 bases, with 8 bases between. The germline V gene encodes CDR1 SGHRS and CDR2 YFSETQ. This CDR3 comprises 13 residues. The chain recombines TRBV5-1 with TRBJ2-1, with TRBD2 as a possible D gene (6 bases). Specimen: PBMCs. The TCR sequence derives from a donor aged 10 to 29 with latent tuberculosis or without tuberculosis infection. Some clones in this sample may be carry-over from other donors' samples. In DNA, the CDR3 is TGCGCCAGCAGCTTGTGGAGGGGCAATGAGCAGTTCTTC. Its protein product is CASSLWRGNEQFF.